What follows is one T cell receptor beta chain and its context. The repertoire was sequenced with immunoSEQ multiplex PCR; TCRdb's copy has only in-frame clones and lacks some. The data hold 40,000 to 50,000 clones, with roughly 80% observed a single time. Germline assignment: CDR1 SNHLY and CDR2 FYNNEI. V gave up 5 bases and J gave up 1 base, with 12 bases separating them. CDR3 length: 16 residues. The entry originates in a study of memory CD4+ T cells and cytomegalovirus serostatus. The sort gate was single viable CD3+CD4+CD8-CD45RO+ cells for memory CD4+ T cells. CD4+ T cells were isolated by positive magnetic selection.

Sequencing was performed on memory CD4+ T cells from blood. The chain has TRBV2 and TRBJ2-6; D is perhaps TRBD2 (6 bases). This sequence was found in an adult in good health and CMV-seropositive. The CDR3 DNA reads TGTGCCAGCAGTACTTTTGCGGGATCTGGGGCCAACGTCCTGACTTTC. Residues: CASSTFAGSGANVLTF.